Each of the 21 T cell receptor beta chains below was sequenced from the same sample in a study of shared clonotypes between healthy human individuals. Profiled with immunoSEQ multiplex PCR; TCRdb holds only in-frame clones, not every one. The top ten hold over 0.8% of the sample, which has about 1.1 million clones, roughly 80% seen once. Sequences were obtained from memory CD4+ T cells from PBMCs. This sample's subset: CD45RA-negative fraction. These TCRs come from a man aged 18-30 years in good health. Some clones in this sample may be carry-over from other donors' samples.

The J gene is TRBJ1-4, the V gene TRBV19, with 10 bases aligning to TRBD1. The V gene's germline CDR1 is LNHDA and CDR2 SQIVND (reference sequence). J lost 5 bases, V lost 6 bases, and 6 bases had no gene match. The CDR3 sequence is 15 residues long. CDR3 DNA sequence: TGTGCCAGTAGCCGGCGGACAGGGGGGAATGAAAAACTGTTTTTT. This encodes CASSRRTGGNEKLFF.

Concerning this clone: Other DNA sequences in the same sample also yield this CDR3. The chain has TRBV11-3 and TRBJ2-3, with a weak D call TRBD2 (5 bases). The germline V gene has CDR1 SGHNT and CDR2 YENEEA. This CDR3 region has 14 residues. Deletions cut 1 base from V and 2 bases from J, with 7 bases between. The CDR3 nucleotides are TGTGCCAGCAGCTTAGGGGGAGACACAGATACGCAGTATTTT. Translating gives CASSLGGDTDTQYF.

The gene calls are TRBV27 and TRBJ2-6; tentatively, D is TRBD1 (5 bases). Germline CDR1 reads MNHEY; CDR2 reads SMNVEV (reference sequence). The CDR3 totals 17 residues. Trimming took 3 bases from V and 0 from J, leaving 12 bases between them. CDR3: CASSLLYRTSGANVLTF. CDR3 in DNA: TGTGCCAGCAGTTTGTTGTACAGGACCTCTGGGGCCAACGTCCTGACTTTC.

The V gene is TRBV7-2, the J gene TRBJ1-2; TRBD1 matches 8 bases. The ends lost 2 bases at V and 8 bases at J; junction bases unmatched: 10. The CDR3 covers 15 residues. Looked up from germline, CDR1 is SGHTA and CDR2 is FQGNSA. CDR3 in amino acids: CASSLRDRFIGGYTF. The CDR3 DNA is TGTGCCAGCAGCTTAAGGGACAGGTTTATAGGGGGCTACACCTTC.

This clone was found once. One base away lies a much larger clone, so this may be a sequencing read error. Different DNA sequences within this sample yield the same CDR3. The chain employs TRBV6-1 and TRBJ1-5; TRBD1 might be the D (5 bases). The V gene lost 1 base and the J gene lost 0 bases, with 7 bases spanning the gap. The CDR3 consists of 15 residues. CDR1 and CDR2 from the germline V gene are MNHNS and SASEGT. CDR3 DNA: TGTGCCAGCAGTGAAGGACAGTATAGCAATCAGCCCCAGCATTTT. Translation gives CASSEGQYSNQPQHF.

In this sample, this clone turned up a few times. The chain uses TRBV5-4 and TRBJ2-5; D unresolved. Germline V gene lookup returns CDR1 SGHNT and CDR2 YYREEE (reference sequence). Trimming took off 2 bases at V and 0 bases at J, with 8 bases between the two ends. This CDR3 is built from 14 residues. Here the CDR3 DNA reads TGTGCCAGCAGCTTTAACCAGGACCAAGAGACCCAGTACTTC. Amino acids: CASSFNQDQETQYF.

The rearrangement links TRBV7-6 to TRBJ2-4; a weak D match, TRBD1 (5 bases). With 1 base removed from V and 6 bases from J, the gap between germline ends came to 13 bases. This CDR3 has 15 amino acids. Germline V gene data show CDR1 as SGHVS and CDR2 as FNYEAQ. In DNA, the CDR3 is TGTGCCAGCAGCTTAGTAGCAGGGAAAGGAAACATTCAGTACTTC. Its protein is CASSLVAGKGNIQYF.

The chain couples TRBV11-2 to TRBJ2-1; D possibly matches TRBD1 or TRBD2 (6 bases each). Germline loops: CDR1 SGHAT, CDR2 FQNNGV. This CDR3 is built from 14 residues. V was shortened by 1 base and J by 15 bases, with 19 bases between the two germline ends. The CDR3 region is CASSLVGGAGPAFF. The DNA for the CDR3 is TGTGCCAGCAGCTTAGTGGGGGGCGCGGGACCAGCGTTCTTC.

V usage is TRBV28 and J usage is TRBJ2-1; D is undetermined. V lost 2 bases to trimming and J lost 0 bases, with 8 bases between them. CDR1 is MDHEN, CDR2 SYDVKM, per germline. The CDR3 runs to 15 residues. The CDR3 DNA reads as TGTGCCAGCAGTTTAGGCCGGAGCTCCTACAATGAGCAGTTCTTC. Amino acid sequence: CASSLGRSSYNEQFF.

This chain connects TRBV27 to TRBJ1-2; 8 bases fit TRBD1. The germline V gene encodes CDR1 MNHEY and CDR2 SMNVEV (reference sequence). The CDR3 totals 14 residues. Unmatched junction bases numbered 8, after V lost 8 bases and J lost 3 bases. This chain's CDR3 is CASYGQGPYYGYTF. The CDR3 DNA follows: TGTGCCAGCTACGGACAGGGTCCATACTATGGCTACACCTTC.

The chain has TRBV19 and TRBJ1-5; D possibly corresponds to TRBD1 (6 bases). Trimming took off 8 bases at V and 3 bases at J, with 11 bases between the two ends. The V gene's germline CDR1 is LNHDA and CDR2 SQIVND (reference sequence). The CDR3 is 13 residues long. This CDR3 reads CASRGGINQPQHF. The CDR3 nucleotides are TGTGCCAGTCGGGGGGGCATCAATCAGCCCCAGCATTTT. The full variable domain, rest sourced from reference TRBV19 and TRBJ1-5, is DGGITQSPKYLFRKEGQNVTLSCEQNLNHDAMYWYRQDPGQGLRLIYYSQIVNDFQKGDIAEGYSVSREKKESFPLTVTSAQKNPTAFYLCASRGGINQPQHFGDGTRLSIL.

This sequence joins TRBV20-1 and TRBJ2-1; D is undetermined. CDR1 is DFQATT, CDR2 SNEGSKA, per germline (reference sequence). The V end lost 3 bases, the J end lost 8 bases, and 8 bases lay between the germline ends. The CDR3 contains 11 residues. The DNA for the CDR3 is TGCAGTGCTAGCTACACGGATGAGCAGTTCTTC. Protein: CSASYTDEQFF.

V and J are TRBV11-2 and TRBJ1-4; 9 nucleotides agree with TRBD1. The germline CDR1 and CDR2 sequences are SGHAT and FQNNGV. The ends lost 6 bases at V and 4 bases at J; junction bases unmatched: 15. There are 18 residues in the CDR3. CDR3 loop: CASSQGPGQGTFNEKLFF. Written as DNA, the CDR3 is TGTGCCAGCAGTCAAGGCCCCGGACAGGGGACCTTTAATGAAAAACTGTTTTTT.

The chain carries TRBV28 and TRBJ1-2, with D possibly TRBD1 on 5 matching bases. Germline-derived CDR1 and CDR2 are MDHEN and SYDVKM. This CDR3 has 14 residues. Trimming removed 6 bases at V and 3 bases at J, with 14 bases between. The CDR3 is CASSSRAAYYGYTF. CDR3 DNA: TGTGCCAGCAGCTCCAGGGCCGCTTACTATGGCTACACCTTC.

For the CDR3, the DNA is TGTGCCAGCAGCCCGGGGACAGTCCAAGAGACCCAGTACTTC. This codes for CASSPGTVQETQYF. The chain is built from TRBV11-1 and TRBJ2-5; the match to TRBD1 covers 7 bases. CDR1 is SGHAT and CDR2 is FQDESV in the germline V gene (reference sequence). This CDR3 is built from 14 residues. Losses at the gene ends were 5 bases for V and 1 base for J; bases not matched to a gene: 4.

The J gene is TRBJ2-7, the V gene TRBV25-1; 7 bases are shared with TRBD1. J lost 4 bases, V lost 2 bases, and 5 bases had no gene match. The CDR3 has 14 amino acids. Germline CDR1 is MGHDK and CDR2 is SYGVNS. Here the CDR3 reads CASSEDVTGYEQYF. CDR3 sequence (DNA): TGTGCCAGCAGTGAAGATGTGACAGGGTACGAGCAGTACTTC.

The table lists this clone with a count of one. This chain uses TRBV7-3 with TRBJ2-2; the D is unclear. V gave up 3 bases and J gave up 8 bases, with 10 bases separating them. The CDR3 totals 13 residues. The germline V gene has CDR1 SGHTA and CDR2 FQGTGA. The CDR3 DNA reads TGTGCCAGCAGCTTCGACGAAACTGGGGAGCTGTTTTTT. This codes for CASSFDETGELFF.

The V and J genes are TRBV5-1 and TRBJ2-2, with 8 positions matching TRBD1. Germline values: CDR1 SGHRS, CDR2 YFSETQ. V dropped 5 bases and J dropped 4; count of bases not matched to a gene: 4. The CDR3 has 14 residues. The CDR3: CASRPGQATGELFF. For the CDR3, the DNA is TGCGCCAGCAGACCGGGACAGGCCACCGGGGAGCTGTTTTTT. Variable domain in full (rest from reference TRBV5-1 and TRBJ2-2): KAGVTQTPRYLIKTRGQQVTLSCSPISGHRSVSWYQQTPGQGLQFLFEYFSETQRNKGNFPGRFSGRQFSNSRSEMNVSTLELGDSALYLCASRPGQATGELFFGEGSRLTVL.

The V call is TRBV7-2, the J call TRBJ2-7; TRBD1 matches 7 bases. Trimming cost V 5 bases and J 2 bases; bases outside gene matches: 9. Germline V gives CDR1 SGHTA, CDR2 FQGNSA. CDR3 size: 15 residues. CDR3 loop: CASSLTGTDPYEQYF. In DNA, the CDR3 is TGTGCCAGCAGCCTAACCGGGACAGACCCCTACGAGCAGTACTTC.

The rearrangement joins TRBV18 to TRBJ2-3; D gene ambiguous. The CDR3 loop spans 15 amino acids. Germline assignment: CDR1 KGHSH and CDR2 LQKENI. Trimming left V 2 bases short and J 2 bases short, with 11 bases between. The CDR3, as DNA: TGTGCCAGCTCACCAATCGTACACACCACAGATACGCAGTATTTT. It codes for CASSPIVHTTDTQYF.

The genes are TRBV10-1 and TRBJ2-3, with D unclear. CDR3 size: 13 residues. Germline V gene sequence: CDR1 WNHNN, CDR2 SYGVQD (reference sequence). V was cut by 1 base and J by 5 bases, with 7 bases left in between. The CDR3 spells CASSELPEDTQYF. In DNA form, the CDR3 reads TGCGCCAGCAGTGAGTTACCGGAAGATACGCAGTATTTT.